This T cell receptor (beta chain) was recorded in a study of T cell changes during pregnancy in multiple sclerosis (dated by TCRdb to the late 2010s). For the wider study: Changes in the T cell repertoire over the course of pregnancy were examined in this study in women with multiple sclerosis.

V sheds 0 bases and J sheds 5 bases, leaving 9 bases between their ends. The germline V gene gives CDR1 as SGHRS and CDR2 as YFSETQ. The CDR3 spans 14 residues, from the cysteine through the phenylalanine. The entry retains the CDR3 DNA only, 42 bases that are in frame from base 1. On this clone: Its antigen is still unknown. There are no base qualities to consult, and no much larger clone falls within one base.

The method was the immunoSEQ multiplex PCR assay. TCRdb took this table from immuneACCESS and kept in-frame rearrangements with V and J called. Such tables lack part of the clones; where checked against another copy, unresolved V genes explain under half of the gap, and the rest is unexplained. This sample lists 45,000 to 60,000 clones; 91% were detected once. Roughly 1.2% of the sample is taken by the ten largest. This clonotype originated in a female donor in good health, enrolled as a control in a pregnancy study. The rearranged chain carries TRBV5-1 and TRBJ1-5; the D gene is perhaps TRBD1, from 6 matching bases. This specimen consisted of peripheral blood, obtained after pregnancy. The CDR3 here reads CASSLGGQHQPQHF. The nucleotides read TGCGCCAGCAGCTTGGGAGGACAGCATCAGCCCCAGCATTTT.